The clone carrying this T cell receptor (beta chain) has more than one count but fewer than ten. The sample belongs to a study of T cells in Graves' hyperthyroidism and ophthalmopathy. The CDR3 is 16 residues long. Trimming cost V 1 base and J 4 bases, with 14 bases left between them. It was RNA transcripts that yielded the amplified TCR beta CDR3 regions. With the HTBI primer set, the TCR CDR3 went through a first round of RT-PCR. MiXCR was run by TCRdb on the multiplex PCR reads, yielding one entry per CDR3 protein. The data contain roughly 380,000 distinct CDR3 sequences, over 15% of them seen just once; the ten biggest clones take up roughly 15%. PBMCs came from 9 to 10 ml fresh peripheral blood.

The specimen was blood. The TCR comes from a woman between 40 and 55 years old with Graves' ophthalmopathy. The chain carries TRBV12-3 or TRBV12-4 and TRBJ1-3; D unclear. The CDR3 is CASSLVGSQAGNTIYF. CDR3 nucleotide sequence: TGTGCCAGCAGTTTAGTGGGCAGCCAAGCCGGAAACACCATATATTTT.